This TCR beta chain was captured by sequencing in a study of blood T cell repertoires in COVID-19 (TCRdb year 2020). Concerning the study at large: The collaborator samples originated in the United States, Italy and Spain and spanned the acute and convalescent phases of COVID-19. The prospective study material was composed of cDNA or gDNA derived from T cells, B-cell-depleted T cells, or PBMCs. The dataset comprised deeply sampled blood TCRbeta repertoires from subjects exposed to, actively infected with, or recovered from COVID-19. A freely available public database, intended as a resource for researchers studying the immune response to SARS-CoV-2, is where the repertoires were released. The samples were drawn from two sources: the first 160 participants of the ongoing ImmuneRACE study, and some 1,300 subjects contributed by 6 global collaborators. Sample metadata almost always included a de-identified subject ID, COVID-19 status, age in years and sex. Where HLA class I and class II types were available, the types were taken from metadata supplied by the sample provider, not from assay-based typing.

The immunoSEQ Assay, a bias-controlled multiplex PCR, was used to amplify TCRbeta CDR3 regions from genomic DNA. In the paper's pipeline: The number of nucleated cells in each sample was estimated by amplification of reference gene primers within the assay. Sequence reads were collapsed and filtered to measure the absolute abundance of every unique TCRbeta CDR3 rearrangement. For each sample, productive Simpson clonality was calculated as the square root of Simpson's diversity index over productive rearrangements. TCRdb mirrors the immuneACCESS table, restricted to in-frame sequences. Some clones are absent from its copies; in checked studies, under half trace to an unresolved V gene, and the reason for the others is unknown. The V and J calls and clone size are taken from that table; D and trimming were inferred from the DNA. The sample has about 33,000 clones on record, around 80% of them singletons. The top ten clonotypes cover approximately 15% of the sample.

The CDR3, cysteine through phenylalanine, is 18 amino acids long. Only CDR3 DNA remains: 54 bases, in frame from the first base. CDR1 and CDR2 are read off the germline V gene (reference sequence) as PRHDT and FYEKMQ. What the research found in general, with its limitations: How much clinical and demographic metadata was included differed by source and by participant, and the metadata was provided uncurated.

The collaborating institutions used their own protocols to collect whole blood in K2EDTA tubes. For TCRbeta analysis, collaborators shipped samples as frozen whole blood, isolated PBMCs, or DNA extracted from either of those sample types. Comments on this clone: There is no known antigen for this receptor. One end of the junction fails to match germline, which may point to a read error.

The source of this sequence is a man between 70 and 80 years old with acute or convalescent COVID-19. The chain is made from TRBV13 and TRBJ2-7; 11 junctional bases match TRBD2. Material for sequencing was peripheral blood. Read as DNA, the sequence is TGTGCCAGCAGCGTAGGATCCGGGGGGAGACTAGCGGGGAGCGAGCAGTACTTC. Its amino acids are CASSVGSGGRLAGSEQYF.